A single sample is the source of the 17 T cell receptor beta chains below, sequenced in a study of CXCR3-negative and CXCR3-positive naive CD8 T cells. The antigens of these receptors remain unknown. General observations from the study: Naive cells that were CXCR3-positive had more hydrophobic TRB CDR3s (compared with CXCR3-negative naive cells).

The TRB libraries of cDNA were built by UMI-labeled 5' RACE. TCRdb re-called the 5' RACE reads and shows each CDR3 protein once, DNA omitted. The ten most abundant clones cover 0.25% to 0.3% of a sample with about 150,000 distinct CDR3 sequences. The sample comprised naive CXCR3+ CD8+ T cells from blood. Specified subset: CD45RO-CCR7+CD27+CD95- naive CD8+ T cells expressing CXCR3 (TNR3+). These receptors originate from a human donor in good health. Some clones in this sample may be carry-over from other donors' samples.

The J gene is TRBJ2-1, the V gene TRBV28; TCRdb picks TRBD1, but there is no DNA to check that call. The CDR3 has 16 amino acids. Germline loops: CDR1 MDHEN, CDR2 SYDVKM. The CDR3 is CASTSSRTGSYNEQFF.

This CDR3 is CASRSGVSTQPQHF. The V and J genes are TRBV27 and TRBJ1-5; with no DNA, the TCRdb D assignment of TRBD1 cannot be verified. CDR3 size: 14 residues. In germline, CDR1 is MNHEY, CDR2 SMNVEV (reference sequence).

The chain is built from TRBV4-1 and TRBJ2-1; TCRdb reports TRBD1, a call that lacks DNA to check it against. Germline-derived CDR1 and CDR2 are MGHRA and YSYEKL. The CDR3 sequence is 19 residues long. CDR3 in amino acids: CASSHDRGNGGVPYNEQFF.

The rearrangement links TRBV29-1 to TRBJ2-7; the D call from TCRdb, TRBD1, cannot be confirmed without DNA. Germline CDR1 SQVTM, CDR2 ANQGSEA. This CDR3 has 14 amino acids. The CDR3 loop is CSVEEGGPRGEQYF.

The CDR3 here is CSVEGGVVNTEALF. V usage is TRBV29-1 and J usage is TRBJ1-1. The CDR3 has 14 amino acids. Germline V lookup: CDR1 SQVTM, CDR2 ANQGSEA.

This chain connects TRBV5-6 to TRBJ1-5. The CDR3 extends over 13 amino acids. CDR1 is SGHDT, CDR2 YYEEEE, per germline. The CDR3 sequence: CASSLADRELQHF.

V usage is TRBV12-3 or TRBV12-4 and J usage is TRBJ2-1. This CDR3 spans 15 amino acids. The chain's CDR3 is CASSPIIVTYNEQFF.

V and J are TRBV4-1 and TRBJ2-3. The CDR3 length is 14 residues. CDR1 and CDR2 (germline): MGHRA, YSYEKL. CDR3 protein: CASSQAVITDTQYF.

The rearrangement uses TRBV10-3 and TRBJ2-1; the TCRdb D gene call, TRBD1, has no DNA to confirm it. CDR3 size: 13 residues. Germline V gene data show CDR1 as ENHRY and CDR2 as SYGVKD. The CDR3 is CAIKQGADDEQFF.

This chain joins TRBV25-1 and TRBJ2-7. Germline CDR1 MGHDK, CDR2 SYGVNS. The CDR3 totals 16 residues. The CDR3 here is CASSGATSGAPYEQYF.

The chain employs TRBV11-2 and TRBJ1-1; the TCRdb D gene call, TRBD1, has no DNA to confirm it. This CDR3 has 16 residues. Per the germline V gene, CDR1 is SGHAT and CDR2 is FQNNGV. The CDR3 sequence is CASSLNPGDQATEAFF.

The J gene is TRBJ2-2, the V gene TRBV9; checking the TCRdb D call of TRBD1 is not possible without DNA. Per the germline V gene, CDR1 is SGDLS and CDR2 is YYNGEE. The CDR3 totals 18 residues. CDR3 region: CASSVATGTPTNTGELFF.

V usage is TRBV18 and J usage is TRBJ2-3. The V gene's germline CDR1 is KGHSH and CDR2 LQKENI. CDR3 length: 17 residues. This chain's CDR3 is CASSPLEGGVTADTQYF.

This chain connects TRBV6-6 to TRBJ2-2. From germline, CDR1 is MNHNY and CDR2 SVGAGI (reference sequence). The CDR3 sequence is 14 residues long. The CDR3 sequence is CASSFLPYTGELFF.

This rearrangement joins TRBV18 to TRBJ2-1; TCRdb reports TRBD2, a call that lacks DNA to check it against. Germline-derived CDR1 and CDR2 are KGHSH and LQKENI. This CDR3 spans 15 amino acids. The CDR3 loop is CASSRPGLAVEEQFF. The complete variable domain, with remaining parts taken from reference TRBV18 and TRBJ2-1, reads NAGVMQNPRHLVRRRGQEARLRCSPMKGHSHVYWYRQLPEEGLKFMVYLQKENIIDESGMPKERFSAEFPKEGPSILRIQQVVRGDSAAYFCASSRPGLAVEEQFFGPGTRLTVL.

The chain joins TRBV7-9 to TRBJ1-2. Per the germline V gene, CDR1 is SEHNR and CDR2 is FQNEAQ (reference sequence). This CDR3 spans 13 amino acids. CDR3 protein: CASSPYAGYGYTF.

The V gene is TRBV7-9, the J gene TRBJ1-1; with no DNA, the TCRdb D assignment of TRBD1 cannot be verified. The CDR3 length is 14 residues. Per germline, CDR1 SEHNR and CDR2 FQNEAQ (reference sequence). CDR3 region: CASSLETGYTEAFF.